This T cell receptor (beta chain) was observed in a study of regulatory T cells in long-lasting Graves disease. The sample holds a few counts of this clonotype. Germline-derived CDR1 and CDR2 are GTSNPN and SVGIG (reference sequence). V lost 2 bases, J lost 6 bases, and 7 bases lay in between. This CDR3 spans 11 amino acids. iRepertoire HTBI primers and Arm-PCR of CDR3 regions built TCR beta libraries. TCRdb itself ran the multiplex PCR reads through MiXCR, one entry per CDR3 protein. The table records roughly 560,000 distinct CDR3 sequences, about 16% of them present only once. Noted time point: newly diagnosed GD, antithyroid drugs for less than 3 months. Scientists built the TCR library using RNA that was extracted from PBMCs. Patients with Graves' disease were diagnosed by American Thyroid Association guidelines. Another study also made use of these data, one on T cells in Graves' hyperthyroidism and ophthalmopathy. Turning to that study: HTBI primers were used for first-round RT-PCR of the TCR CDR3.

The TCR comes from a woman aged 35-60 years with Graves disease. This sample comprised peripheral blood mononuclear cells (PBMCs), obtained at new diagnosis, from a patient treated with antithyroid drugs. J is TRBJ1-1 and V is TRBV30; D might be TRBD1 (5 bases). In DNA form, the CDR3 reads TGTGCCTGGAGTATAGGGGCTGAAGCTTTCTTT. This encodes CAWSIGAEAFF.